These 27 T cell receptor beta chains came from one sample sequenced in a study of T cells in women clearing cervical HPV infection (dated by TCRdb to the late 2010s). Library preparation employed the immunoSEQ multiplex PCR assay. The clones in this table, taken by TCRdb from immuneACCESS, are in-frame only. Not every clone is retained; where verified, under half of the shortfall comes from an unresolved V gene, and the cause of the rest is unknown. The table kept for this sample lists 45,000 to 55,000 clones. The ten largest clonotypes hold 1.5% to 2% of the sample. Sequenced: blood buffy coat. The receptors were sampled from a woman between 18 and 70 years old with a cervical HPV16 infection that either progressed to CIN3+ or cleared (not recorded which).

In the case of this clone: The CDR3 end lies 3 residues beyond the end of the read and is filled in from the germline J gene. The chain combines TRBV19 with TRBJ2-7; 7 nucleotides align to TRBD2. V shed 2 bases and J 6 bases; nucleotides not matched to a gene: 13. The CDR3 is 16 residues long. Germline CDR1 is LNHDA and CDR2 is SQIVND (reference sequence). CDR3 loop: CASSIKKSVASGEQYF. CDR3 bases read: TGTGCCAGTAGTATAAAAAAGTCTGTGGCTAGCGGCGAG.

Remarks on this clone: The CDR3 end lies 3 residues beyond the end of the read and is filled in from the germline J gene. The chain couples TRBV19 to TRBJ1-1; D perhaps matches TRBD1 (5 bases). This CDR3 spans 13 amino acids. V was pared by 11 bases and J by 2 bases, with 15 bases between. CDR1 is LNHDA, CDR2 SQIVND, per germline (reference sequence). The CDR3 sequence is CAGSRVLNTEAFF. The sequenced CDR3 bases are TGTGCCGGAAGCAGGGTCTTAAACACTGAA.

CDR3 loop: CASSSTDRAEGYTF. The CDR3 bases that were read are TGTGCCAGCAGCTCAACCGACAGGGCGGAAGGC. V is TRBV7-2 and J is TRBJ1-2; TRBD1 matches 7 bases. With the read ending 3 residues before the CDR3 end, the germline J gene is used to fill in that end. Germline-derived CDR1 and CDR2 are SGHTA and FQGNSA. CDR3 length equals 14 residues.

Details on this clone: The CDR3 extends 3 residues past the end of the read, so its final part is completed from the germline J gene. Other DNA sequences in this sample translate to the same CDR3. This chain links TRBV19 with TRBJ2-1; 11 nucleotides line up with TRBD2. Germline CDR1 reads LNHDA; CDR2 reads SQIVND (reference sequence). The CDR3 sequence is 15 residues long. Trimming cost V 7 bases and J 3 bases; bases outside gene matches: 5. This CDR3 reads CASTPGTSGYNEQFF. CDR3 bases read: TGTGCCAGTACCCCCGGGACTAGCGGCTACAATGAG.

About this clone itself: The CDR3 end is not reached by the read, which stops 3 residues before it; the germline J gene fills it in. The V call is TRBV11-3, the J call TRBJ2-3; possible D gene TRBD1, 5 bases. Germline CDR1 and CDR2: SGHNT and YENEEA. CDR3 size: 15 residues. V was shortened by 5 bases and J by 5 bases, with 17 bases between the two germline ends. CDR3: CASSRRVAAQDTQYF. The CDR3 bases that were read are TGTGCCAGCAGCCGCAGGGTAGCTGCACAAGATACG.

Of note for this clone: From the germline J gene comes the end of the CDR3, since the read stops 3 residues before it. V usage is TRBV7-3 and J usage is TRBJ2-3; tentative D call: TRBD2 (6 bases). CDR3 length equals 13 residues. V lost 4 bases to trimming and J lost 5 bases, with 10 bases between them. The V gene's germline CDR1 is SGHTA and CDR2 FQGTGA. This CDR3 is CASSYGGEDTQYF. The sequenced part of the CDR3 DNA is TGTGCCAGCAGCTACGGAGGGGAAGATACG.

In regard to this clone: The read ends 3 residues shy of where the CDR3 ends; the end is completed using the germline J gene. The chain is built from TRBV7-8 and TRBJ2-1; the match to TRBD2 covers 8 bases. CDR3 length equals 15 residues. The V gene end was trimmed by 7 bases and the J gene end by 5 bases; junction bases not matched to a gene: 10. In germline, CDR1 is SGHVS, CDR2 FQNEAQ. The sequenced part of the CDR3 DNA is TGTGCCAGCACCCCTTTTAGCGGGACCGACAATGAG. Protein product: CASTPFSGTDNE. The full CDR3 sequence reads CASTPFSGTDNEQFF. Together with reference TRBV7-8 and TRBJ2-1, the CDR3 gives the full variable domain: GAGVSQSPRYKVAKRGQDVALRCDPISGHVSLFWYQQALGQGPEFLTYFQNEAQLDKSGLPSDRFFAERPEGSVSTLKIQRTQQEDSAVYLCASTPFSGTDNEQFFGPGTRLTVL.

Details on this clone: The read gets to within 3 residues of the CDR3 end, and the germline J gene fills in the rest. The rearrangement links TRBV2 to TRBJ2-1, with TRBD2 matching over 13 bases. Losses at the gene ends were 10 bases for V and 8 bases for J; bases not matched to a gene: 8. Germline CDR1 and CDR2: SNHLY and FYNNEI. The CDR3 consists of 14 residues. CDR3 loop: CATTPGLAGHEQFF. The CDR3 bases that were read are TGTGCCACCACTCCGGGACTAGCGGGACATGAG.

About this clone: The CDR3 end lies 3 residues beyond the end of the read and is filled in from the germline J gene. This chain connects TRBV7-8 to TRBJ1-5, with a weak D call TRBD1 (5 bases). This CDR3 spans 12 amino acids. V lost 6 bases to trimming and J lost 6 bases, with 9 bases between them. Germline V gene data show CDR1 as SGHVS and CDR2 as FQNEAQ. The chain's CDR3 is CASSMGGQPQHF. The part of the CDR3 DNA that was read is TGTGCCAGCAGTATGGGGGGTCAGCCC.

Details on this clone: With the read ending 3 residues before the CDR3 end, the germline J gene is used to fill in that end. V gene TRBV20-1 combines with J gene TRBJ2-3, with D perhaps matching TRBD1 (6 bases). This CDR3 is built from 15 residues. Deletions cut 6 bases from V and 8 bases from J, with 24 bases between. Per the germline V gene, CDR1 is DFQATT and CDR2 is SNEGSKA (reference sequence). Here the CDR3 reads CSAPGTQGNRGTQYF. The part of the CDR3 DNA that was read is TGCAGTGCCCCAGGGACACAAGGAAACCGGGGTACG.

Concerning this clone itself: The read terminates 3 residues before the CDR3 end, so the remaining end is supplied by the germline J gene. The chain links TRBV5-1 to TRBJ1-1; 9 nucleotides agree with TRBD1. The germline V gene encodes CDR1 SGHRS and CDR2 YFSETQ. This CDR3 is 14 amino acids long. The covered CDR3 bases are TGCGCCAGCAGCTTGGCCCCGGGACAGGGACGA. Protein sequence: CASSLAPGQGR. The complete CDR3 reads CASSLAPGQGRAFF.

About this clone itself: The read gets to within 3 residues of the CDR3 end, and the germline J gene fills in the rest. The chain has TRBV20-1 and TRBJ1-5, with 7 bases lining up with TRBD1. This CDR3 has 15 amino acids. Per germline, CDR1 DFQATT and CDR2 SNEGSKA (reference sequence). The J segment lost 4 bases and the V segment lost 0 bases, leaving 6 bases of the junction unmatched. CDR3: CSARDQDRLNQPQHF. The sequenced part of the CDR3 DNA is TGCAGTGCTAGAGATCAGGACAGGCTTAATCAGCCC.

As to this clone: Sequencing ends 3 residues short of the CDR3 end; the germline J gene provides the rest. V usage is TRBV30 and J usage is TRBJ1-2; D is undetermined. Per germline, CDR1 GTSNPN and CDR2 SVGIG (reference sequence). The CDR3 consists of 14 residues. V was clipped by 1 base and J by 1 base, with 10 bases between them. This chain's CDR3 is CAWSEGPYNYGYTF. The sequenced part of the CDR3 DNA is TGTGCCTGGAGTGAAGGGCCCTATAACTATGGC.

Concerning this clone: The CDR3 end is not reached by the read, which stops 3 residues before it; the germline J gene fills it in. The V call is TRBV2, the J call TRBJ2-3; the D gene is possibly TRBD1 (5 bases). Germline values: CDR1 SNHLY, CDR2 FYNNEI. Trimming left V 2 bases short and J 5 bases short, with 14 bases between. The CDR3 contains 15 residues. CDR3 in amino acids: CASSERVATGDTQYF. The CDR3 bases that were read are TGTGCCAGCAGTGAAAGGGTGGCCACAGGAGATACG.

About this clone itself: The read stops 3 residues short of the end of the CDR3; the missing end is completed from the germline J gene. The chain links TRBV28 to TRBJ2-7; unclear D gene. The germline V and J ends were trimmed by 6 bases and 6 bases, with 9 bases remaining between them. The germline V gene has CDR1 MDHEN and CDR2 SYDVKM. This CDR3 is built from 11 residues. CDR3 protein: CASSQLSEQYF. The DNA read from the CDR3 is TGTGCCAGCAGCCAACTCTCCGAG.

Note on this clone: The read ends 3 residues shy of where the CDR3 ends; the end is completed using the germline J gene. The chain carries TRBV6-1 and TRBJ1-1; TRBD1 is a possible D gene (6 bases). Germline V gene sequence: CDR1 MNHNS, CDR2 SASEGT. The CDR3 is made up of 15 amino acids. Trimming removed 1 base from V and 1 base from J, with 10 bases in between. CDR3 DNA, as far as it was read: TGTGCCAGCAGTGAAGTAACAGGGAGGAACACTGAA. Translated: CASSEVTGRNTE. The entire CDR3 protein is CASSEVTGRNTEAFF.

Worth noting for this clone: Sequencing ends 3 residues short of the CDR3 end; the germline J gene provides the rest. J is TRBJ1-5 and V is TRBV20-1, with a tentative D call TRBD1 (5 bases). This CDR3 region has 13 residues. The germline V gene encodes CDR1 DFQATT and CDR2 SNEGSKA (reference sequence). V was clipped by 1 base and J by 2 bases, with 6 bases between them. CDR3 residues: CSARVGGNQPQHF. CDR3 DNA (partial): TGCAGTGCTAGAGTAGGGGGCAATCAGCCC.

As to this clone: Read coverage stops 3 residues before the CDR3 terminus; the germline J gene supplies the remainder. This rearrangement joins TRBV28 to TRBJ1-4; D ambiguous. Trimming took 11 bases from V and 3 from J, leaving 13 bases between them. From germline, CDR1 is MDHEN and CDR2 SYDVKM. The CDR3 contains 13 residues. The CDR3 loop reads CAYSGGSNEKLFF. Incomplete CDR3 DNA: TGTGCCTATTCCGGCGGCTCTAATGAAAAA.

To note about this clone: The CDR3 end falls 3 residues outside the read, so it is completed with the germline J gene. This chain joins TRBV7-6 and TRBJ2-1; weak D call: TRBD1 (6 bases). V lost 2 bases and J lost 9, with 20 bases in between. This CDR3 region has 16 residues. Germline V gene lookup returns CDR1 SGHVS and CDR2 FNYEAQ. The DNA read from the CDR3 is TGTGCCAGCAGCTTACTTTTATCGGGACACTCCTTTGAG. Translation: CASSLLLSGHSFE. The whole CDR3 sequence reads CASSLLLSGHSFEQFF.

About this clone itself: A read error may produce the germline difference seen at one junction end. The read stops 3 residues short of the end of the CDR3; the missing end is completed from the germline J gene. The chain is built from TRBV4-2 and TRBJ1-4; D ambiguous. CDR3 length equals 15 residues. CDR1 and CDR2 (germline): LGHNA, YNFKEQ. CDR3 region: CASSQDPGTNEKLFF. CDR3 bases read: TGCGCCAGCAGCCAAGATCCCGGGACTAATGAAAAA.

In the case of this clone: Read sequence stops 3 residues before the CDR3 end, and the germline J gene provides the missing end. The chain couples TRBV28 to TRBJ2-7; D is ambiguous. The CDR3 length is 15 residues. The V gene lost 1 base and the J gene lost 2 bases, with 12 bases spanning the gap. CDR1 is MDHEN and CDR2 is SYDVKM in the germline V gene. CDR3 bases read: TGTGCCAGCAGTTTATTGTTGGCGGCTGCCTACGAG. Translation: CASSLLLAAAYE. The entire CDR3 sequence reads CASSLLLAAAYEQYF.

Regarding this clone: The read stops 3 residues short of the end of the CDR3; the missing end is completed from the germline J gene. V is TRBV7-9 and J is TRBJ1-1, with D possibly TRBD1 on 6 matching bases. In germline, CDR1 is SEHNR, CDR2 FQNEAQ (reference sequence). The CDR3 covers 13 residues. V was pared by 5 bases and J by 7 bases, with 14 bases between. The CDR3 DNA, read in part, is TGTGCCAGCAGCCTAGTGGTAGGGGGTGAA. It codes for CASSLVVGGE. The complete CDR3 sequence is CASSLVVGGEAFF.

Concerning this clone itself: The CDR3 goes on 3 residues after the read ends, and that part is filled in from the germline J gene. This chain uses TRBV7-8 with TRBJ2-3, with 10 positions matching TRBD2. V was pared by 4 bases and J by 0 bases, with 4 bases of the junction left unmatched. Germline V gives CDR1 SGHVS, CDR2 FQNEAQ. The CDR3 has 16 amino acids. Partial CDR3 DNA: TGTGCCAGCAGCTCCAAGCGGGGGGGCAGCACAGATACG. Its translation: CASSSKRGGSTDT. The complete CDR3 sequence is CASSSKRGGSTDTQYF. The entire variable domain, with the rest obtained from reference TRBV7-8 and TRBJ2-3, is as follows: GAGVSQSPRYKVAKRGQDVALRCDPISGHVSLFWYQQALGQGPEFLTYFQNEAQLDKSGLPSDRFFAERPEGSVSTLKIQRTQQEDSAVYLCASSSKRGGSTDTQYFGPGTRLTVL.

With respect to this clone: The read stops 3 residues short of the end of the CDR3; the missing end is completed from the germline J gene. The chain couples TRBV6-2 or TRBV6-3 to TRBJ2-2, with D tentatively TRBD2 (6 bases). The CDR3 contains 13 residues. Looked up from germline, CDR1 is MNHEY and CDR2 is SVGEGT. V lost 5 bases and J 5 bases, leaving 9 bases between the germline ends. The CDR3 sequence is CASSKSGTGELFF. The sequenced CDR3 bases are TGTGCCAGCAGTAAAAGCGGGACCGGGGAG.

Of note for this clone: The CDR3 goes on 3 residues after the read ends, and that part is filled in from the germline J gene. The rearrangement links TRBV5-4 to TRBJ2-1; 8 bases line up with TRBD1. The CDR3 has 16 amino acids. Trimming cost V 2 bases and J 6 bases; bases outside gene matches: 10. Germline CDR1 SGHNT, CDR2 YYREEE (reference sequence). CDR3 bases read: TGTGCCAGCAGCTTAAAGGGACAGGTTTTAGGCAATGAG. This translates into CASSLKGQVLGNE. In full, the CDR3 is CASSLKGQVLGNEQFF.

As regards this clone: The read stops 3 residues short of the end of the CDR3; the missing end is completed from the germline J gene. The chain recombines TRBV18 with TRBJ1-2, with TRBD1 matching over 9 bases. V shed 3 bases and J 4 bases; nucleotides not matched to a gene: 9. Germline CDR1 is KGHSH and CDR2 is LQKENI. The CDR3 spans 16 residues. CDR3 residues: CASSPLPGTGTYGYTF. The part of the CDR3 DNA that was read is TGTGCCAGCTCACCTCTACCCGGGACAGGGACCTATGGC.

With regard to this clone: The missing CDR3 end, 3 residues past where the read stops, is filled in from the germline J gene. The chain is built from TRBV18 and TRBJ2-3; TRBD2 matches 9 bases. The CDR3 consists of 18 residues. In germline, CDR1 is KGHSH, CDR2 LQKENI. V shed 3 bases and J 2 bases; nucleotides not matched to a gene: 12. The CDR3 here is CASSPFPSGGQPTDTQYF. CDR3 DNA (partial): TGTGCCAGCTCACCGTTTCCAAGCGGGGGGCAACCCACAGATACG.